Following are 3 T cell receptor beta chains from one sample sequenced in a study of shared clonotypes between healthy human individuals. Sequencing used immunoSEQ multiplex PCR; TCRdb keeps in-frame clones, though not all of them. Here the sample spans about 1.5 million clones, approximately 98% being singletons. The source material was naive CD4+ T cells sorted from blood. This sample's subset: CD45RA+ positively selected. The receptor set was obtained from a man under 40 in good health.

J is TRBJ2-7 and V is TRBV19; D is ambiguous. The CDR3 loop spans 14 amino acids. CDR1 and CDR2 (germline): LNHDA, SQIVND (reference sequence). Trimming shortened V by 2 bases and J by 6 bases, and 14 bases separated the two germline ends. The CDR3 reads CASSIRSARPEQYF. The CDR3 bases are TGTGCCAGTAGTATAAGGTCGGCTAGACCCGAGCAGTACTTC. Using reference TRBV19 and TRBJ2-7 for the parts outside the CDR3, the full variable domain is DGGITQSPKYLFRKEGQNVTLSCEQNLNHDAMYWYRQDPGQGLRLIYYSQIVNDFQKGDIAEGYSVSREKKESFPLTVTSAQKNPTAFYLCASSIRSARPEQYFGPGTRLTVT.

The chain is built from TRBV13 and TRBJ2-3, with 7 bases lining up with TRBD1. The CDR3 spans 14 residues. Germline trimming cut 6 bases from V and 9 bases from J; bases unmatched to any gene: 12. Per the germline V gene, CDR1 is PRHDT and CDR2 is FYEKMQ (reference sequence). The CDR3 protein is CASSPGTVITTQYF. The CDR3 DNA reads as TGTGCCAGCAGTCCAGGGACAGTAATCACCACGCAGTATTTT. Together with reference TRBV13 and TRBJ2-3, the CDR3 gives the full variable domain: AAGVIQSPRHLIKEKRETATLKCYPIPRHDTVYWYQQGPGQDPQFLISFYEKMQSDKGSIPDRFSAQQFSDYHSELNMSSLELGDSALYFCASSPGTVITTQYFGPGTRLTVL.

This chain uses TRBV6-1 with TRBJ2-7; a possible D gene is TRBD2 (6 bases). Looked up from germline, CDR1 is MNHNS and CDR2 is SASEGT. This CDR3 has 12 amino acids. Trimming stripped 10 bases from V and 3 bases from J, with 13 bases between. The CDR3 sequence is CATRRGSYEQYF. The CDR3 DNA is TGTGCCACTAGGCGGGGTAGCTACGAGCAGTACTTC.